Listed here is a single TCR beta chain. Clones were sequenced by immunoSEQ multiplex PCR, and TCRdb holds only the in-frame ones, with some missing. In the table there are under 95,000 clones, around 94% of which are singletons. This CDR3 is built from 14 residues. This sample was taken from a study of T cell changes during pregnancy in multiple sclerosis. The TCR originated in a female donor in good health, enrolled as a control in a pregnancy study. J is TRBJ1-5 and V is TRBV21-1; TRBD1, the table's D call, was not compared with the DNA. TRBV21-1 is designated a pseudogene. This sample comprised peripheral blood, obtained in the second trimester of pregnancy. In DNA form, the CDR3 reads TGTGCCAGCAGCAAGGGGGCCCCCAATCAGCCCCAGCATTTT. This codes for CASSKGAPNQPQHF.